A single sample is the source of the 6 T cell receptor beta chains below, sequenced in a study of Ad26.COV2.S vaccination and SARS-CoV-2 variants. Some clones are missing from TCRdb's copy, which holds only in-frame ones; the method was immunoSEQ multiplex PCR. The profile shows some 250,000 clones, over 75% of them singletons. Treatment described: 15 to 20 received Ad26.COV2.S at low or high dose, single or two shots; 5 received placebo; per-sample allocation not given. Material that was analyzed had been drawn on day 63 after the first vaccine or placebo injection. Sequences were derived from peripheral blood, sampled in a trial of Ad26.COV2.S vaccine versus placebo. These receptors came from a person between 18 and 65 years old who received the Ad26.COV2.S COVID-19 vaccine or a placebo.

The chain employs TRBV11-2 and TRBJ2-3; D may be TRBD1 (6 bases). Germline V gives CDR1 SGHAT, CDR2 FQNNGV. Trimming took off 5 bases at V and 1 base at J, with 13 bases between the two ends. The CDR3 runs to 15 residues. CDR3 region: CASSLQGGGTDTQYF. As DNA, the CDR3 is TGTGCCAGCAGCCTACAGGGTGGTGGCACAGATACGCAGTATTTT.

The chain is built from TRBV4-3 and TRBJ1-2, with 8 bases fitting TRBD1. Looked up from germline, CDR1 is LGHNA and CDR2 is YSLEER. The CDR3 loop spans 15 amino acids. V was pared by 4 bases and J by 3 bases, with 7 bases of the junction left unmatched. The CDR3 bases are TGCGCCAGCAGCCCTAGGTCGGACAGGGACTATGGCTACACCTTC. Translating gives CASSPRSDRDYGYTF.

The rearrangement links TRBV3-1 (or the pseudogene TRBV3-2) to TRBJ2-1, with D maybe TRBD2 (5 bases). V lost 5 bases and J 6 bases, leaving 5 bases between the germline ends. CDR1 is LGHDT, CDR2 YNNKEL, per germline (reference sequence). This CDR3 has 11 residues. CDR3 amino acids: CASSGLNEQFF. DNA for the CDR3: TGTGCCAGCAGCGGACTCAATGAGCAGTTCTTC.

The CDR3 DNA sequence: TGTGCCAGCGCCCCTAACTATGGCTACACCTTC. This encodes CASAPNYGYTF. The rearrangement uses TRBV28 and TRBJ1-2; no firm D call. The V gene lost 8 bases and the J gene lost 0 bases, with 4 bases spanning the gap. The CDR3 runs to 11 residues. The germline V gene encodes CDR1 MDHEN and CDR2 SYDVKM.

V is TRBV5-8 and J is TRBJ2-1, with 9 nucleotides matching TRBD2. Germline V gene data show CDR1 as SGHTS and CDR2 as YDEGEE. V lost 6 bases to trimming and J lost 1 base; unmatched junction nucleotides: 14. The CDR3 covers 18 residues. CDR3 amino acids: CASTPSARGGASYNEQFF. The CDR3 nucleotides are TGTGCCAGCACCCCATCGGCGCGGGGGGGGGCTTCCTACAATGAGCAGTTCTTC.

This sequence joins TRBV19 and TRBJ2-3; D assignment may be TRBD1 or TRBD2 (6 bases each). V lost 8 bases, J lost 4 bases, and 22 bases lay in between. Germline-derived CDR1 and CDR2 are LNHDA and SQIVND (reference sequence). The CDR3 runs 16 residues. CDR3 residues: CASSLGGGQVPDTQYF. The CDR3 region has the DNA TGTGCCAGTTCCTTGGGGGGCGGGCAGGTCCCAGATACGCAGTATTTT.